These T cell receptor beta chains were read from a single sample in a study of shared clonotypes between healthy human individuals. The data were produced by immunoSEQ multiplex PCR, yet TCRdb's version contains in-frame clones alone and is incomplete. The sample lists about 480,000 clones, 79% occurring once. The specimen sequenced was PBMCs. The receptors shown here come from a middle-aged woman in good health. Some clones in this sample may be carry-over from other donors' samples. CDR3s include the opening cysteine and the closing phenylalanine or tryptophan. Fields, in order: J gene, D gene, clone size, V gene, CDR3 protein, CDR3 DNA. A D gene is named only where the DNA matches it firmly. Clone sizes are given selectively: once, few, many, or a class where the clone is expanded.

J: TRBJ2-5
D: -
size: -
V: TRBV5-6
CDR3: CASSNRGGETQYF
DNA: TGTGCCAGCAGCAATAGGGGTGGGGAGACCCAGTACTTC

J: TRBJ1-3
D: -
size: once
V: TRBV5-1
CDR3: CASSLVGETGNTIYF
DNA: TGCGCCAGCAGCTTGGTTGGGGAAACTGGAAACACCATATATTTT

J: TRBJ2-7
D: TRBD1
size: -
V: TRBV9
CDR3: CASSPWTGRNYEQYF
DNA: TGTGCCAGCAGCCCCTGGACAGGGCGTAACTACGAGCAGTACTTC

J: TRBJ2-7
D: TRBD2
size: -
V: TRBV5-4
CDR3: CASSSFGGGDYEQYF
DNA: TGTGCCAGCAGCTCGTTTGGGGGGGGAGACTACGAGCAGTACTTC

J: TRBJ2-5
D: -
size: -
V: TRBV7-2
CDR3: CASSLAVGQQETQYF
DNA: TGTGCCAGCAGCTTAGCAGTGGGGCAACAAGAGACCCAGTACTTC

J: TRBJ2-1
D: TRBD1
size: few
V: TRBV2
CDR3: CASSSQGSDNEQFF
DNA: TGTGCCAGCAGTTCACAGGGGTCGGACAATGAGCAGTTCTTC

J: TRBJ2-5
D: TRBD2
size: -
V: TRBV19
CDR3: CASSISGQETQYF
DNA: TGTGCCAGTAGTATTAGCGGGCAAGAGACCCAGTACTTC

J: TRBJ2-7
D: -
size: -
V: TRBV11-2
CDR3: CASSPIGGGRSPYEQYF
DNA: TGTGCCAGCAGCCCCATCGGAGGAGGGAGGTCCCCCTACGAGCAGTACTTC

J: TRBJ2-7
D: -
size: -
V: TRBV2
CDR3: CASSEAFSASYEQYF
DNA: TGTGCCAGCAGTGAAGCGTTTTCAGCGTCCTACGAGCAGTACTTC

J: TRBJ2-3
D: TRBD1
size: -
V: TRBV9
CDR3: CASSVAGGQGEGDTQYF
DNA: TGTGCCAGCAGCGTAGCGGGGGGACAGGGGGAGGGAGATACGCAGTATTTT

J: TRBJ2-7
D: -
size: -
V: TRBV5-1
CDR3: CASSLGDGYEQYF
DNA: TGCGCCAGCAGCTTGGGGGACGGGTACGAGCAGTACTTC

J: TRBJ2-7
D: -
size: -
V: TRBV7-3
CDR3: CASSPGGAGTSYEQYF
DNA: TGTGCCAGCAGCCCAGGGGGAGCGGGGACCTCCTACGAGCAGTACTTC

J: TRBJ2-5
D: TRBD1
size: -
V: TRBV11-2
CDR3: CASSSALGTGRIETQYF
DNA: TGTGCCAGCAGCTCCGCGTTGGGGACAGGGAGGATTGAGACCCAGTACTTC

J: TRBJ1-2
D: -
size: -
V: TRBV7-2
CDR3: CASSLDRYYGYTF
DNA: TGTGCCAGCAGCCTAGACAGATACTATGGCTACACCTTC

J: TRBJ1-1
D: -
size: few
V: TRBV21-1
CDR3: CASAGRYTEAFF
DNA: TGTGCCAGCGCCGGGAGATACACTGAAGCTTTCTTT

J: TRBJ2-1
D: TRBD2
size: -
V: TRBV7-9
CDR3: CASSHTGTSPYNEQFF
DNA: TGTGCCAGCAGCCATACCGGGACTAGCCCCTACAATGAGCAGTTCTTC

J: TRBJ2-3
D: -
size: few
V: TRBV5-1
CDR3: CASSLSTDTQYF
DNA: TGCGCCAGCAGCCTGAGCACAGATACGCAGTATTTT

J: TRBJ2-3
D: -
size: many
V: TRBV19
CDR3: CASSIGGLSTDTQYF
DNA: TGTGCCAGTAGTATTGGGGGTTTATCCACAGATACGCAGTATTTT

J: TRBJ2-7
D: -
size: -
V: TRBV7-2
CDR3: CASTPPSTTYEQYF
DNA: TGTGCCAGCACCCCTCCCTCAACCACCTACGAGCAGTACTTC

J: TRBJ1-2
D: -
size: few
V: TRBV29-1
CDR3: CSVGLVNYGYTF
DNA: TGCAGCGTTGGCCTTGTCAACTATGGCTACACCTTC

J: TRBJ1-1
D: -
size: -
V: TRBV18
CDR3: CASSQLGAGRDTEAFF
DNA: TGTGCCAGCTCACAGCTCGGGGCAGGTCGTGACACTGAAGCTTTCTTT

J: TRBJ1-2
D: -
size: -
V: TRBV28
CDR3: CASRRVEAGYTF
DNA: TGTGCCAGCCGCCGGGTTGAGGCTGGCTACACCTTC

J: TRBJ2-1
D: TRBD1
size: -
V: TRBV5-4
CDR3: CASSPGQGTYNEQFF
DNA: TGTGCCAGCAGCCCGGGACAGGGCACCTACAATGAGCAGTTCTTC

J: TRBJ2-7
D: TRBD2
size: once
V: TRBV9
CDR3: CASSVGLAGREQYF
DNA: TGTGCCAGCAGCGTAGGACTAGCGGGACGCGAGCAGTACTTC

J: TRBJ2-7
D: -
size: -
V: TRBV19
CDR3: CASSIAPRLYEQYF
DNA: TGTGCCAGTAGTATAGCCCCCCGACTCTACGAGCAGTACTTC

J: TRBJ2-1
D: TRBD2
size: -
V: TRBV7-2
CDR3: CASSTGTSGSSSWDNEQFF
DNA: TGTGCCAGCAGCACCGGGACTAGCGGGAGTTCATCTTGGGACAATGAGCAGTTCTTC

J: TRBJ2-4
D: TRBD1
size: once
V: TRBV30
CDR3: CAWAGTGENIQYF
DNA: TGTGCCTGGGCCGGGACAGGGGAAAACATTCAGTACTTC

J: TRBJ2-7
D: TRBD1
size: -
V: TRBV4-3
CDR3: CASSQLGQDRAPYEQYF
DNA: TGCGCCAGCAGCCAATTGGGTCAGGACAGGGCTCCCTACGAGCAGTACTTC

J: TRBJ2-3
D: TRBD2
size: -
V: TRBV7-3
CDR3: CASSSRGGSGGPTDTQYF
DNA: TGTGCCAGCAGCTCCCGCGGGGGTAGCGGGGGCCCCACAGATACGCAGTATTTT

J: TRBJ2-3
D: -
size: -
V: TRBV27
CDR3: CASSWRLADTQYF
DNA: TGTGCCAGCAGTTGGAGGTTGGCAGATACGCAGTATTTT

J: TRBJ2-7
D: -
size: -
V: TRBV5-1
CDR3: CASSLGQIYEQYF
DNA: TGCGCCAGCAGCCTTGGACAGATCTACGAGCAGTACTTC

J: TRBJ2-3
D: TRBD2
size: -
V: TRBV19
CDR3: CASRHRTSLSTDTQYF
DNA: TGTGCCAGTAGGCACCGGACTAGCCTTAGCACAGATACGCAGTATTTT

J: TRBJ2-2
D: -
size: -
V: TRBV6-5
CDR3: CASRAPVIGELFF
DNA: TGTGCCAGCAGAGCGCCGGTGATCGGGGAGCTGTTTTTT

J: TRBJ1-1
D: -
size: -
V: TRBV9
CDR3: CASSERQFPNTEAFF
DNA: TGTGCCAGCAGCGAAAGACAGTTTCCGAACACTGAAGCTTTCTTT

J: TRBJ1-6
D: -
size: -
V: TRBV9
CDR3: CASSVGGDGSPLHF
DNA: TGTGCCAGCAGCGTAGGGGGAGATGGTTCACCCCTCCACTTT

J: TRBJ2-7
D: -
size: -
V: TRBV19
CDR3: CASSIPGHLSSYEQYF
DNA: TGTGCCAGTAGTATTCCGGGACACCTTAGCTCCTACGAGCAGTACTTC

J: TRBJ2-7
D: TRBD2
size: -
V: TRBV7-2
CDR3: CASSWTGTSVREQYF
DNA: TGTGCCAGCAGCTGGACCGGGACTAGTGTTCGCGAGCAGTACTTC

J: TRBJ2-7
D: TRBD2
size: few
V: TRBV4-1
CDR3: CASSQLPLAGGYEQYF
DNA: TGCGCCAGCAGCCAACTTCCACTAGCGGGAGGCTACGAGCAGTACTTC

J: TRBJ2-1
D: -
size: -
V: TRBV5-1
CDR3: CASSWFSGDEQFF
DNA: TGCGCCAGCAGCTGGTTCAGTGGGGATGAGCAGTTCTTC

J: TRBJ2-7
D: -
size: -
V: TRBV9
CDR3: CASSPSGYEQYF
DNA: TGTGCCAGCAGCCCCAGCGGCTACGAGCAGTACTTC

J: TRBJ1-1
D: TRBD1
size: -
V: TRBV7-2
CDR3: CASSQRTGVNTEAFF
DNA: TGTGCCAGCAGCCAGAGGACAGGTGTGAACACTGAAGCTTTCTTT

J: TRBJ1-5
D: -
size: -
V: TRBV28
CDR3: CASSSRVDANQPQHF
DNA: TGTGCCAGCAGTTCCAGGGTTGATGCCAATCAGCCCCAGCATTTT

J: TRBJ2-7
D: -
size: once
V: TRBV6-6
CDR3: CASSSGDGRQYF
DNA: TGTGCCAGCAGCTCCGGGGACGGACGGCAGTACTTC

J: TRBJ2-1
D: -
size: -
V: TRBV18
CDR3: CASSPYLQGLSYNEQFF
DNA: TGTGCCAGCTCACCTTATCTGCAGGGGCTCTCCTACAATGAGCAGTTCTTC

J: TRBJ2-1
D: TRBD1
size: -
V: TRBV28
CDR3: CASSSSRQGSYNEQFF
DNA: TGTGCCAGCAGTTCTTCCCGACAGGGGTCCTACAATGAGCAGTTCTTC

J: TRBJ2-5
D: TRBD2
size: -
V: TRBV4-1
CDR3: CASSRTSGAGGTQYF
DNA: TGCGCCAGCAGCCGGACTAGCGGGGCGGGGGGGACCCAGTACTTC

J: TRBJ2-7
D: -
size: -
V: TRBV11-2
CDR3: CASSLVRVDEQYF
DNA: TGTGCCAGCAGCTTAGTAAGGGTTGACGAGCAGTACTTC